This T cell receptor (beta chain) was captured in a study of shared clonotypes between healthy human individuals. Study-wide results and limits: Naive CD4 clonotypes were shared across a handful of donors at 5% to 6%. Generation probabilities of non-shared clonotypes were lower (relative to those shared by all four donors).

Regarding this clone: Its antigen is undetermined. The identical CDR3 is also encoded by other nucleotide sequences in the sample.

None of the donors, who were healthy HIV-negative adults, had recently had acute infections or vaccinations. The protocol was immunoSEQ multiplex PCR, while the TCRdb copy is restricted to in-frame clones and leaves out a portion. The sample records roughly 1,000,000 clones, 75% to 85% being singletons. Sequences were obtained from memory CD4+ T cells from PBMCs. Subset described: CD45RA-negative fraction. The sequence was obtained from a man aged 18-30 years in good health. Some clones in this sample may be carry-over from other donors' samples.

The CDR3 DNA follows: TGCGCCAGCAGCCAAGGCCCAGATACGCAGTATTTT. As protein: CASSQGPDTQYF. The gene calls are TRBV4-3 and TRBJ2-3; D is undetermined. Germline V CDR1 and CDR2: LGHNA, YSLEER. The V gene lost 1 base and the J gene lost 4 bases, with 3 bases spanning the gap. This CDR3 comprises 12 residues.